A single sample gave rise to the 32 T cell receptor beta chains below, sequenced in a study of identifying expanded T cells in peripheral blood. Repertoires were generated with immunoSEQ multiplex PCR, while TCRdb's copy carries only in-frame clones and drops some. The table lists approximately 120,000 clones, roughly 84% of them singletons. The sequencing sample was made of blood. Source of these receptors: a person aged 18 to 75 in good health.

The chain couples TRBV6-5 to TRBJ2-2; tentative D call: TRBD2 (6 bases). CDR1 and CDR2 from the germline V gene are MNHEY and SVGAGI. This CDR3 region has 14 residues. The V gene lost 6 bases and the J gene lost 5 bases, with 13 bases spanning the gap. This CDR3 is CASSPGLITGELFF. The CDR3 nucleotides read TGTGCCAGCAGCCCGGGACTTATAACCGGGGAGCTGTTTTTT.

Points on this clone: Sequence at one end of the junction differs from germline and may be a read error. This chain connects TRBV2 to TRBJ1-4, with D possibly TRBD1 on 5 matching bases. The germline gives CDR1 SNHLY, CDR2 FYNNEI. This CDR3 is built from 11 residues. DNA of the CDR3: TGTGCCAGCAGTTCCCCACAGGAGGACATTTTT. Protein sequence: CASSSPQEDIF.

A single count supports this clone. The CDR3: CASILGGDGNTIYF. The DNA for the CDR3 is TGTGCCAGCATCCTGGGAGGGGATGGAAACACCATATATTTT. The chain employs TRBV2 and TRBJ1-3, with D perhaps matching TRBD1 (5 bases). The CDR3 has 14 amino acids. The germline CDR1 and CDR2 sequences are SNHLY and FYNNEI. V lost 7 bases and J 3 bases, leaving 13 bases between the germline ends. Drawing the rest from reference TRBV2 and TRBJ1-3, the complete variable domain is EPEVTQTPSHQVTQMGQEVILRCVPISNHLYFYWYRQILGQKVEFLVSFYNNEISEKSEIFDDQFSVERPDGSNFTLKIRSTKLEDSAMYFCASILGGDGNTIYFGEGSWLTVV.

The chain links TRBV6-6 to TRBJ2-1, with 14 bases fitting TRBD2. CDR3 size: 16 residues. V was pared by 0 bases and J by 8 bases, with 3 bases of the junction left unmatched. Germline V gene lookup returns CDR1 MNHNY and CDR2 SVGAGI (reference sequence). Here the CDR3 reads CASSYSGTSGGYEQFF. The CDR3 nucleotides read TGTGCCAGCAGTTACTCCGGGACTAGCGGGGGCTATGAGCAGTTCTTC.

V gene TRBV11-2 combines with J gene TRBJ2-5; D possibly corresponds to TRBD1 (6 bases). Germline CDR1 SGHAT, CDR2 FQNNGV. CDR3 length: 16 residues. Trimming left V 4 bases short and J 5 bases short, with 20 bases between. CDR3 sequence (DNA): TGTGCCAGCAGCTCGACCCCTGGGGGCGAGGGGGAGACCCAGTACTTC. Amino acid sequence: CASSSTPGGEGETQYF.

The CDR3 coding sequence is TGTGCCAGCAGCCCCCGGACAGGGGTGGTAGGAAACACCATATATTTT. Translating it yields CASSPRTGVVGNTIYF. The genes are TRBV7-2 and TRBJ1-3; 9 nucleotides line up with TRBD1. The CDR3 is 16 amino acids. J lost 4 bases, V lost 5 bases, and 9 bases had no gene match. Germline CDR1 and CDR2: SGHTA and FQGNSA. The full variable domain, with the rest looked up from reference TRBV7-2 and TRBJ1-3, is GAGVSQSPSNKVTEKGKDVELRCDPISGHTALYWYRQSLGQGLEFLIYFQGNSAPDKSGLPSDRFSAERTGGSVSTLTIQRTQQEDSAVYLCASSPRTGVVGNTIYFGEGSWLTVV.

This rearrangement joins TRBV6-1 to TRBJ2-3; 7 bases agree with TRBD1. V lost 5 bases, J lost 3 bases, and 5 bases stayed unmatched. CDR1 and CDR2 (germline): MNHNS, SASEGT. This CDR3 comprises 14 residues. The CDR3 region is CASSIRQGTDTQYF. Here the CDR3 DNA reads TGTGCCAGCAGTATACGACAGGGAACAGATACGCAGTATTTT.

The J gene is TRBJ2-7, the V gene TRBV18; 9 bases match TRBD1. CDR1 is KGHSH, CDR2 LQKENI, per germline. The CDR3 is 14 residues long. V gave up 4 bases and J gave up 2 bases; unmatched junction bases: 3. For the CDR3, the DNA is TGTGCCAGCTCACGGTACAGGGGGCCCTACGAGCAGTACTTC. Protein product: CASSRYRGPYEQYF. Full variable domain (remainder filled in from reference TRBV18 and TRBJ2-7): NAGVMQNPRHLVRRRGQEARLRCSPMKGHSHVYWYRQLPEEGLKFMVYLQKENIIDESGMPKERFSAEFPKEGPSILRIQQVVRGDSAAYFCASSRYRGPYEQYFGPGTRLTVT.

In nucleotides, the CDR3 is TGTGCCAGCACCCTCGGGACGGTGTCTTATGGGGTTGACTACGAGCAGTACTTC. This sequence encodes CASTLGTVSYGVDYEQYF. The rearrangement uses TRBV11-3 and TRBJ2-7, with D perhaps being TRBD1 or TRBD2 (5 bases each). Trimming stripped 7 bases from V and 3 bases from J, with 28 bases between. The CDR3 spans 18 residues. CDR1 and CDR2 (germline): SGHNT, YENEEA.

A few counts support this clone. This sequence joins TRBV4-3 and TRBJ1-2; maybe TRBD1 (6 bases). CDR1 is LGHNA, CDR2 YSLEER, per germline. Between the trimmed V and J ends, which lost 0 bases and 4 bases, there was a span of 12 bases. The CDR3 runs to 15 residues. DNA for the CDR3: TGCGCCAGCAGCCAAGATCGGAACAGGGTCTATGGCTACACCTTC. This sequence encodes CASSQDRNRVYGYTF.

A single count supports this clone. CDR3 DNA sequence: TGTGCCAGCAGCTCCAGCCCCCCTCGGGGTTTAAATGAAAAACTGTTTTTT. It translates to CASSSSPPRGLNEKLFF. This chain joins TRBV5-6 and TRBJ1-4; no reliable D call. The germline CDR1 and CDR2 sequences are SGHDT and YYEEEE. The V end was cut by 3 bases, the J end by 5 bases, with 20 bases between. The CDR3 runs to 17 residues.

The chain combines TRBV4-3 with TRBJ1-1; D gene uncertain. The germline V gene encodes CDR1 LGHNA and CDR2 YSLEER. Trimming shortened V by 0 bases and J by 1 base, and 3 bases separated the two germline ends. This CDR3 spans 13 amino acids. The CDR3 spells CASSQDKNTEAFF. The CDR3 DNA follows: TGCGCCAGCAGCCAAGATAAGAACACTGAAGCTTTCTTT.

This chain uses TRBV2 with TRBJ1-2, with D unresolved. Germline lookup yields CDR1 SNHLY and CDR2 FYNNEI. The CDR3 is 14 residues long. Trimming shortened V by 2 bases and J by 4 bases, and 11 bases separated the two germline ends. The CDR3 loop is CASSETTVVYGYTF. In nucleotides, the CDR3 is TGTGCCAGCAGTGAAACCACCGTGGTCTATGGCTACACCTTC.

This rearrangement joins TRBV5-4 to TRBJ2-3; no definite D call. The CDR3 totals 15 residues. The germline CDR1 and CDR2 sequences are SGHNT and YYREEE (reference sequence). Between the trimmed V and J ends, which lost 1 base and 3 bases, there was a span of 12 bases. The CDR3 bases are TGTGCCAGCAGCTTGTATTCGGGTGGGACAGATACGCAGTATTTT. Its translation is CASSLYSGGTDTQYF.

V is TRBV6-5 and J is TRBJ1-2; unclear D gene. The V gene's germline CDR1 is MNHEY and CDR2 SVGAGI. This CDR3 spans 11 amino acids. Deletions cut 6 bases from V and 6 bases from J, with 8 bases between. CDR3 loop: CASRRNDGYTF. Here the CDR3 DNA reads TGTGCCAGCAGACGCAATGATGGCTACACCTTC.

The sample holds one count of this clone. The V call is TRBV7-9, the J call TRBJ2-5; D remains ambiguous. The CDR3 consists of 14 residues. The V and J ends lost 5 bases and 7 bases respectively, with 17 bases between them. Germline CDR1 is SEHNR and CDR2 is FQNEAQ (reference sequence). The CDR3 spells CASSPWGGDGTQYF. The CDR3 DNA sequence: TGTGCCAGCAGCCCCTGGGGTGGGGATGGGACCCAGTACTTC.

This clone appeared a single time. V gene TRBV4-3 combines with J gene TRBJ1-6, with 7 nucleotides matching TRBD1. CDR1 LGHNA and CDR2 YSLEER come from the germline V gene. The trim removed 3 bases at V and 10 bases at J, leaving 6 bases unmatched. The CDR3 covers 14 residues. The CDR3 reads CASSHGRGLSPLHF. In nucleotides, the CDR3 is TGCGCCAGCAGCCACGGGAGGGGGCTGTCACCCCTCCACTTT.

The chain has TRBV9 and TRBJ2-7, with D perhaps TRBD1 (5 bases). CDR1 and CDR2 (germline): SGDLS, YYNGEE. V was pared by 2 bases and J by 0 bases, with 12 bases between. The CDR3 totals 15 residues. DNA for the CDR3: TGTGCCAGCAGCGTGCAGGACACCTTCTCCTACGAGCAGTACTTC. Protein product: CASSVQDTFSYEQYF. Supplemented by reference TRBV9 and TRBJ2-7, the full variable domain reads DSGVTQTPKHLITATGQRVTLRCSPRSGDLSVYWYQQSLDQGLQFLIQYYNGEERAKGNILERFSAQQFPDLHSELNLSSLELGDSALYFCASSVQDTFSYEQYFGPGTRLTVT.

This clone was detected a few times. The V and J genes are TRBV10-3 and TRBJ1-1; D possibly corresponds to TRBD1 (5 bases). The CDR3 extends over 14 amino acids. CDR1 is ENHRY and CDR2 is SYGVKD in the germline V gene. Trimming cost V 2 bases and J 5 bases, with 12 bases left between them. CDR3 protein: CAISERAGRTEAFF. The CDR3 DNA sequence: TGTGCCATCAGTGAGAGGGCAGGGAGGACTGAAGCTTTCTTT.

This clone came up once. The rearrangement uses TRBV12-5 and TRBJ1-4; tentatively, D is TRBD1 (6 bases). CDR1 is LGHNT and CDR2 is FRNRAP in the germline V gene. The CDR3 runs 14 residues. The V gene lost 5 bases and the J gene lost 5 bases, with 12 bases spanning the gap. CDR3 nucleotide sequence: TGTGCTAGTGGTCACCTCGGACAGAATGAAAAACTGTTTTTT. Residues: CASGHLGQNEKLFF.

J is TRBJ2-1 and V is TRBV19; D possibly corresponds to TRBD2 (5 bases). V lost 1 base to trimming and J lost 3 bases, with 16 bases between them. This CDR3 has 17 residues. Per the germline V gene, CDR1 is LNHDA and CDR2 is SQIVND (reference sequence). The CDR3 coding sequence is TGTGCCAGTAGTATAGGAAGTGGGAGAATCTTCTACAATGAGCAGTTCTTC. Translating gives CASSIGSGRIFYNEQFF.

This clone showed up just once. This chain connects TRBV10-3 to TRBJ2-1; TRBD1 agrees at 7 bases. The CDR3 runs to 16 residues. V lost 0 bases and J lost 2; bases outside the gene matches: 4. Germline CDR1 reads ENHRY; CDR2 reads SYGVKD. The CDR3 spells CAISESGDRPYNEQFF. DNA of the CDR3: TGTGCCATCAGTGAGTCAGGGGACAGACCCTACAATGAGCAGTTCTTC.

The rearrangement joins TRBV19 to TRBJ1-6, with 7 bases identical to TRBD1. The trim removed 5 bases at V and 7 bases at J, leaving 11 bases unmatched. The CDR3 length is 16 residues. Germline V gene lookup returns CDR1 LNHDA and CDR2 SQIVND (reference sequence). For the CDR3, the DNA is TGTGCCAGTAGTCATTCGACAGGGAAGTCCAATTCACCCCTCCACTTT. It specifies CASSHSTGKSNSPLHF.

This CDR3 is CASSGGQYQPQHF. The CDR3 DNA is TGCGCCAGCAGTGGAGGACAGTATCAGCCCCAGCATTTT. The chain uses TRBV10-2 and TRBJ1-5; TRBD1 might be the D (6 bases). CDR3 length equals 13 residues. Germline V gene sequence: CDR1 WSHSY, CDR2 SAAADI. Deletions cut 4 bases from V and 5 bases from J, with 9 bases between.

The chain employs TRBV5-1 and TRBJ2-1, with TRBD2 matching over 11 bases. The V gene end was trimmed by 1 base and the J gene end by 4 bases; junction bases not matched to a gene: 1. There are 15 residues in the CDR3. Germline V CDR1 and CDR2: SGHRS, YFSETQ. CDR3 loop: CASSLRTSGYNEQFF. The DNA of the CDR3 is TGCGCCAGCAGCTTGAGGACTAGCGGGTACAATGAGCAGTTCTTC.

The chain uses TRBV29-1 and TRBJ1-4, with 9 nucleotides matching TRBD1. Per the germline V gene, CDR1 is SQVTM and CDR2 is ANQGSEA. The CDR3 has 16 amino acids. Trimming cost V 4 bases and J 5 bases; bases outside gene matches: 11. CDR3 bases: TGCAGCGTTGTAGGGGGACAGGGAGGCTTAAATGAAAAACTGTTTTTT. Amino acid sequence: CSVVGGQGGLNEKLFF.

This clone was seen a single time. V gene TRBV5-4 combines with J gene TRBJ2-3; D perhaps matches TRBD1 (5 bases). Trimming stripped 5 bases from V and 1 base from J, with 11 bases between. The germline V gene has CDR1 SGHNT and CDR2 YYREEE (reference sequence). The CDR3 totals 14 residues. The CDR3 region has the DNA TGTGCCAGCAGGGCCAGGGATCGCACAGATACGCAGTATTTT. It specifies CASRARDRTDTQYF.

This chain links TRBV7-2 with TRBJ1-1; unclear D gene. V was pared by 2 bases and J by 5 bases, with 27 bases between. Per the germline V gene, CDR1 is SGHTA and CDR2 is FQGNSA. CDR3 size: 19 residues. Here the CDR3 reads CASSLTPPSVAGGRTEAFF. The CDR3 DNA follows: TGTGCCAGCAGCTTAACGCCCCCTTCGGTGGCAGGTGGTCGGACTGAAGCTTTCTTT. Drawing the rest from reference TRBV7-2 and TRBJ1-1, the complete variable domain is GAGVSQSPSNKVTEKGKDVELRCDPISGHTALYWYRQSLGQGLEFLIYFQGNSAPDKSGLPSDRFSAERTGGSVSTLTIQRTQQEDSAVYLCASSLTPPSVAGGRTEAFFGQGTRLTVV.

The chain is built from TRBV13 and TRBJ1-1; the D gene is possibly TRBD1 (6 bases). The CDR3 contains 17 residues. The germline gives CDR1 PRHDT, CDR2 FYEKMQ (reference sequence). The ends were cut back, 6 bases at V and 0 bases at J, with 20 bases in the middle. CDR3 in amino acids: CASSSTGMGAVNTEAFF. CDR3 nucleotides: TGTGCCAGCAGTTCAACAGGGATGGGAGCGGTGAACACTGAAGCTTTCTTT.

The chain carries TRBV19 and TRBJ1-1; D not resolved. V lost 5 bases and J lost 5, with 9 bases in between. This CDR3 contains 12 residues. Germline V lookup: CDR1 LNHDA, CDR2 SQIVND (reference sequence). In DNA, the CDR3 is TGTGCCAGTAGTTGGGATCTTACTGAAGCTTTCTTT. Amino acid sequence: CASSWDLTEAFF.

This chain links TRBV19 with TRBJ2-2, with TRBD1 matching over 9 bases. Trimming cost V 9 bases and J 7 bases; bases outside gene matches: 9. This CDR3 is built from 14 residues. The germline CDR1 and CDR2 sequences are LNHDA and SQIVND (reference sequence). In DNA, the CDR3 is TGTGCCAGCATTTCACAGGGGGCCGACGGGGAGCTGTTTTTT. Translation gives CASISQGADGELFF.

This chain uses TRBV19 with TRBJ1-4; D not certain. V shed 6 bases and J shed 1 base, with 12 bases lying between them. CDR1 and CDR2 from the germline V gene are LNHDA and SQIVND (reference sequence). The CDR3 has 15 residues. The CDR3 sequence: CASRVQDGTNEKLFF. The CDR3 DNA follows: TGTGCCAGTAGAGTTCAGGACGGAACTAATGAAAAACTGTTTTTT.